Ten or more counts support the clone carrying this TCR beta chain. As yet, its antigen is unknown. This record comes from a study of Graves' ophthalmopathy and Graves' hyperthyroidism. From RNA, the CDR3 regions of TCR beta chains were amplified and sequenced. First-round RT-PCR employed HTBI primers, with a second-round multiplex PCR after it. TCRdb reprocessed the multiplex PCR reads via MiXCR and lists one record per CDR3 protein. The sample records 200,000 to 250,000 distinct CDR3 sequences, under 25% being singletons. Trimming shortened V by 7 bases and J by 5 bases, and 11 bases separated the two germline ends. The CDR3 sequence is 12 residues long. Findings and caveats of the study: Predictions made by the model for ophthalmopathy progression reached approximately 70% sensitivity and less than 80% specificity.

Moderate-to-severe activity, CAS ≥3, NOSPECS ≥4 and a duration under 3 months were seen in donors with ophthalmopathy. If patients had other autoimmune diseases, uncontrolled infections, pregnancy or lactation, they were excluded. Clinicians made diagnoses from clinical symptoms, serum thyroxine, TRAb, thyroid ultrasound and orbital computed tomography. The sequence derives from a woman aged 50 to 60 with Graves' ophthalmopathy. The sample comprised peripheral blood. This rearrangement joins TRBV12-3 or TRBV12-4 to TRBJ1-1; D unresolved. The CDR3: CASTTGGTEAFF. CDR3 coding DNA: TGTGCCAGCACCACGGGTGGGACTGAAGCTTTCTTT.